These 2 T cell receptor beta chains came from one sample sequenced in a study of blood T cell repertoires in COVID-19. Generated by immunoSEQ multiplex PCR, the TCRdb table keeps only in-frame clones and is missing some. The sample holds 140,000 or so clones, over 80% seen once. Sequenced: peripheral blood. The receptors were gathered from a man aged 45-65 years who had recovered from COVID-19.

The chain carries TRBV5-8 and TRBJ2-7, with 9 bases identical to TRBD1. This CDR3 contains 15 residues. V shed 0 bases and J 2 bases; nucleotides not matched to a gene: 3. Germline-derived CDR1 and CDR2 are SGHTS and YDEGEE. The CDR3 DNA follows: TGTGCCAGCAGCTTGGCGGGGACAGGGCCCTACGAGCAGTACTTC. Translating it yields CASSLAGTGPYEQYF.

This clone was counted once. The chain joins TRBV7-2 to TRBJ1-1, with 7 nucleotides matching TRBD1. This CDR3 comprises 14 residues. With V trimmed by 1 base and J by 4 bases, 3 bases remained unmatched. Germline CDR1 reads SGHTA; CDR2 reads FQGNSA. The CDR3 DNA reads as TGTGCCAGCAGCTTAGAAACAGGGGTCACTGAAGCTTTCTTT. This encodes CASSLETGVTEAFF.